Included here is one T cell receptor beta chain sequence, with context. Its antigen is still unknown. The same CDR3 is also encoded by other DNA sequences in this sample. This specimen belongs to a study of shared clonotypes between healthy human individuals. About the research overall: The donors, two women and a few men, were aged 18 to 49.

Overall study findings and caveats: Sharing of clonotypes among donors was expected to vary with sequencing depth.

V lost 0 bases and J lost 0, with 9 bases in between. The CDR3 consists of 17 residues. The germline CDR1 and CDR2 sequences are MGHRA and YSYEKL. Using immunoSEQ multiplex PCR, the repertoire was profiled, and TCRdb retains in-frame clones only, with some absent. In the table there are roughly 2.6 million clones, more than 90% of which are singletons. V and J are TRBV4-1 and TRBJ1-6; tentatively, D is TRBD1 (6 bases). This clonotype was sampled from a man between 18 and 35 years old in good health. The sample taken for sequencing was naive CD4+ T cells sorted from blood. The subset: CD45RA+ positively selected. This CDR3 reads CASSQERGSSYNSPLHF. The DNA for the CDR3 is TGCGCCAGCAGCCAAGAGAGGGGGAGCTCCTATAATTCACCCCTCCACTTT.